The clone carrying this T cell receptor (beta chain) was recorded many times. Unique molecular identifiers featured in how the TCRbeta library was prepared. Each CDR3 protein gets one entry after TCRdb re-called the PCR reads with MiXCR. The sample consists of 500,000 to 750,000 distinct CDR3 sequences, around 13% of them appearing once. The CDR3 length is 12 residues. Trimming pared 5 bases from V and 5 bases from J, leaving 13 bases between. Germline CDR1 DFQATT, CDR2 SNEGSKA (reference sequence). This sample is part of a study of T-cell reconstitution after alpha-beta-depleted transplantation in children.

This material consisted of PBMCs, mostly from graft donor cells, taken 360 days after TCRalphabeta/CD19-depleted stem cell transplant. This chain links TRBV20-1 with TRBJ2-7, with a possible D match to TRBD2 (6 bases). The clonotype comes from a male patient aged 10 to 17 who had a stem cell transplant for acute myeloid leukemia, so the T cells may come from the graft donor. The chain's CDR3 is CSAPRLVNEQYF. CDR3 DNA sequence: TGCAGTGCTCCTCGACTAGTCAACGAGCAGTACTTC.